This T cell receptor (beta chain) was found in a study of T cells in Graves' hyperthyroidism and ophthalmopathy. General observations from the study: The model made its ophthalmopathy prediction, and onset followed a median approximately six months later.

Concerning this clonotype: What it binds is unknown. A read error likely explains this, since a far larger clone differs by one base.

No ophthalmopathy progression within 18 months constituted stable Graves' hyperthyroidism. The PBMCs were sourced from fresh peripheral blood (about 9.7 ml). The V end lost 1 base, the J end lost 2 bases, and 2 bases lay between the germline ends. The CDR3 covers 12 residues. The germline V gene encodes CDR1 KGHSH and CDR2 LQKENI. RNA transcripts gave rise to amplified TCR beta CDR3 regions. HTBI primers were used for first-round RT-PCR of the TCR CDR3. TCRdb re-derived calls from the multiplex PCR reads in MiXCR, one entry per CDR3 protein. Here the sample spans some 350,000 distinct CDR3 sequences, approximately 20% being singletons.

Sequencing was carried out using blood. The J gene is TRBJ1-1, the V gene TRBV18; D call uncertain. The source of this sequence is a woman younger than 30 with Graves' hyperthyroidism. Written as DNA, the CDR3 is TGTGCCAGCTCACCACAAAACACTGAAGCTTTCTTT. Translating it yields CASSPQNTEAFF.